The rows below give T cell receptor beta chains drawn from one sample of a study of shared clonotypes between healthy human individuals. Only in-frame clones appear in the TCRdb table, and some are missing; sequencing was by immunoSEQ multiplex PCR. Among fewer than 1.4 million clones listed, 75% to 80% were seen once. The sequenced sample consisted of memory CD4+ T cells from PBMCs. Receptors originate from a young man in good health. Some clones in this sample may be carry-over from other donors' samples. Both conserved end residues are part of each CDR3. The order of the fields is V gene, CDR3 length, D gene, clone size, J gene, CDR3 protein, CDR3 DNA. The D gene is left open where the match is weak. A row's size may be missing; if present it is once, few, many or a size class.

v_call: TRBV5-1
cdr3_length: 17
d_call: TRBD2
clone_size: .
j_call: TRBJ2-5
cdr3_aa: CASSSFSGGATGETQYF
cdr3_nt: TGCGCCAGCAGCTCATTCAGCGGGGGAGCTACAGGGGAGACCCAGTACTTC

v_call: TRBV11-1
cdr3_length: 15
d_call: .
clone_size: .
j_call: TRBJ1-1
cdr3_aa: CASSLQGAGGTEAFF
cdr3_nt: TGTGCCAGCAGCCTACAGGGAGCGGGCGGGACTGAAGCTTTCTTT

v_call: TRBV19
cdr3_length: 15
d_call: .
clone_size: few
j_call: TRBJ1-5
cdr3_aa: CASAHRAESNQPQHF
cdr3_nt: TGTGCCAGTGCCCACAGGGCCGAAAGCAATCAGCCCCAGCATTTT

v_call: TRBV5-1
cdr3_length: 15
d_call: TRBD2
clone_size: .
j_call: TRBJ2-2
cdr3_aa: CASSFLAGGTGELFF
cdr3_nt: TGCGCCAGCAGCTTCCTAGCGGGAGGCACCGGGGAGCTGTTTTTT

v_call: TRBV10-3
cdr3_length: 14
d_call: .
clone_size: .
j_call: TRBJ2-1
cdr3_aa: CAITPGSSYNEQFF
cdr3_nt: TGTGCCATCACCCCCGGGAGCTCCTACAATGAGCAGTTCTTC

v_call: TRBV5-1
cdr3_length: 14
d_call: TRBD1
clone_size: .
j_call: TRBJ2-7
cdr3_aa: CASSLSGGTYEQYF
cdr3_nt: TGCGCCAGCAGCTTGTCAGGGGGCACCTACGAGCAGTACTTC

v_call: TRBV4-2
cdr3_length: 16
d_call: TRBD2
clone_size: .
j_call: TRBJ2-7
cdr3_aa: CASSQDLLAGSYEQYF
cdr3_nt: TGTGCCAGCAGCCAAGATCTGCTAGCGGGTAGCTACGAGCAGTACTTC

v_call: TRBV6-5
cdr3_length: 15
d_call: .
clone_size: few
j_call: TRBJ1-5
cdr3_aa: CASRKLRRGNQPQHF
cdr3_nt: TGTGCCAGCAGGAAATTGCGTCGGGGAAACCAGCCCCAGCATTTT

v_call: TRBV11-3
cdr3_length: 14
d_call: .
clone_size: .
j_call: TRBJ2-7
cdr3_aa: CASSPGGSDDEQYF
cdr3_nt: TGTGCCAGCAGCCCTGGGGGCAGCGACGACGAGCAGTACTTC

v_call: TRBV27
cdr3_length: 15
d_call: .
clone_size: many
j_call: TRBJ2-2
cdr3_aa: CASTRDSINTGELFF
cdr3_nt: TGTGCCAGCACCCGGGACTCCATCAACACCGGGGAGCTGTTTTTT

v_call: TRBV19
cdr3_length: 14
d_call: TRBD2
clone_size: .
j_call: TRBJ2-7
cdr3_aa: CASSPKREGYEQYF
cdr3_nt: TGTGCCAGTAGTCCCAAGCGGGAGGGCTACGAGCAGTACTTC

v_call: TRBV5-4
cdr3_length: 15
d_call: TRBD1
clone_size: many
j_call: TRBJ1-1
cdr3_aa: CASSWPGQGNTEAFF
cdr3_nt: TGTGCCAGCAGCTGGCCGGGACAGGGGAACACTGAAGCTTTCTTT

v_call: TRBV2
cdr3_length: 14
d_call: TRBD1
clone_size: .
j_call: TRBJ2-7
cdr3_aa: CASSPQGIYYEQYF
cdr3_nt: TGTGCCAGCAGCCCACAGGGGATCTACTACGAGCAGTACTTC

v_call: TRBV28
cdr3_length: 17
d_call: TRBD1
clone_size: .
j_call: TRBJ1-2
cdr3_aa: CASSNRDRVWRNYGYTF
cdr3_nt: TGTGCCAGCTCAAACCGGGACAGGGTATGGAGGAACTATGGCTACACCTTC

v_call: TRBV6-6
cdr3_length: 15
d_call: .
clone_size: once
j_call: TRBJ2-1
cdr3_aa: CASSYLWRGHNEQFF
cdr3_nt: TGTGCCAGCAGTTACCTTTGGAGGGGGCACAATGAGCAGTTCTTC

v_call: TRBV7-3
cdr3_length: 12
d_call: .
clone_size: .
j_call: TRBJ1-1
cdr3_aa: CASSLRGGKAFF
cdr3_nt: TGTGCCAGCAGCTTACGGGGAGGGAAAGCTTTCTTT

v_call: TRBV6-6
cdr3_length: 14
d_call: .
clone_size: .
j_call: TRBJ2-7
cdr3_aa: CASSYISQGYEQYF
cdr3_nt: TGTGCCAGCAGTTACATCTCTCAGGGCTACGAGCAGTACTTC

v_call: TRBV30
cdr3_length: 10
d_call: .
clone_size: few
j_call: TRBJ2-5
cdr3_aa: CAWGKETQYF
cdr3_nt: TGTGCCTGGGGGAAAGAGACCCAGTACTTC

v_call: TRBV7-9
cdr3_length: 15
d_call: TRBD1
clone_size: .
j_call: TRBJ1-1
cdr3_aa: CASALDRTSNTEAFF
cdr3_nt: TGTGCCAGCGCTTTGGACAGGACATCGAACACTGAAGCTTTCTTT

v_call: TRBV14
cdr3_length: 13
d_call: .
clone_size: .
j_call: TRBJ1-1
cdr3_aa: CASSRGLDTEAFF
cdr3_nt: TGTGCCAGCAGCCGGGGGCTGGACACTGAAGCTTTCTTT

v_call: TRBV7-9
cdr3_length: 14
d_call: TRBD1
clone_size: few
j_call: TRBJ2-5
cdr3_aa: CASSTQGAEETQYF
cdr3_nt: TGTGCCAGCAGCACTCAGGGGGCTGAAGAGACCCAGTACTTC

v_call: TRBV7-9
cdr3_length: 15
d_call: TRBD1
clone_size: .
j_call: TRBJ1-1
cdr3_aa: CASSKPTGGTAEAFF
cdr3_nt: TGTGCCAGCAGCAAACCGACAGGGGGGACGGCTGAAGCTTTCTTT

v_call: TRBV5-1
cdr3_length: 17
d_call: TRBD2
clone_size: .
j_call: TRBJ2-3
cdr3_aa: CASSLEGSGRALDTQYF
cdr3_nt: TGCGCCAGCAGCTTGGAGGGTAGCGGGAGGGCCCTGGATACGCAGTATTTT

v_call: TRBV14
cdr3_length: 11
d_call: .
clone_size: .
j_call: TRBJ2-1
cdr3_aa: CASSHRGEQFF
cdr3_nt: TGTGCCAGCAGCCACAGGGGTGAGCAGTTCTTC

v_call: TRBV4-1
cdr3_length: 12
d_call: .
clone_size: .
j_call: TRBJ2-2
cdr3_aa: CASSPLFGELFF
cdr3_nt: TGCGCCAGCAGCCCCCTATTCGGGGAGCTGTTTTTT

v_call: TRBV14
cdr3_length: 11
d_call: .
clone_size: .
j_call: TRBJ1-1
cdr3_aa: CASSQGSKAFF
cdr3_nt: TGTGCCAGCAGCCAAGGATCTAAAGCTTTCTTT

v_call: TRBV28
cdr3_length: 16
d_call: TRBD1
clone_size: .
j_call: TRBJ1-1
cdr3_aa: CASTSPGDRLNTEAFF
cdr3_nt: TGTGCCAGCACCTCTCCAGGGGACAGATTGAACACTGAAGCTTTCTTT

v_call: TRBV30
cdr3_length: 17
d_call: TRBD1
clone_size: .
j_call: TRBJ2-6
cdr3_aa: CAWTLGQISSGANVLTF
cdr3_nt: TGTGCCTGGACCCTGGGACAGATAAGCTCTGGGGCCAACGTCCTGACTTTC

v_call: TRBV5-1
cdr3_length: 15
d_call: TRBD1
clone_size: .
j_call: TRBJ1-1
cdr3_aa: CASSENRGWNTEAFF
cdr3_nt: TGCGCCAGCAGCGAAAACAGGGGATGGAACACTGAAGCTTTCTTT

v_call: TRBV19
cdr3_length: 15
d_call: .
clone_size: .
j_call: TRBJ1-1
cdr3_aa: CASSIGRGWGTEAFF
cdr3_nt: TGTGCCAGTAGTATAGGTCGGGGCTGGGGCACTGAAGCTTTCTTT

v_call: TRBV28
cdr3_length: 17
d_call: TRBD2
clone_size: many
j_call: TRBJ2-1
cdr3_aa: CASSSPPLAGVYNEQFF
cdr3_nt: TGTGCCAGCAGCTCCCCTCCACTAGCGGGAGTGTACAATGAGCAGTTCTTC

v_call: TRBV2
cdr3_length: 14
d_call: .
clone_size: .
j_call: TRBJ2-5
cdr3_aa: CASNIPSSQETQYF
cdr3_nt: TGTGCCAGCAATATTCCTAGCTCCCAAGAGACCCAGTACTTC

v_call: TRBV5-4
cdr3_length: 15
d_call: TRBD1
clone_size: few
j_call: TRBJ1-5
cdr3_aa: CASSLWTGGNQPQHF
cdr3_nt: TGTGCCAGCAGCTTATGGACAGGGGGGAATCAGCCCCAGCATTTT

v_call: TRBV28
cdr3_length: 14
d_call: TRBD1
clone_size: .
j_call: TRBJ2-4
cdr3_aa: CASSDTGGPNIQYF
cdr3_nt: TGTGCCAGCAGTGACACAGGGGGCCCGAACATTCAGTACTTC

v_call: TRBV7-9
cdr3_length: 13
d_call: TRBD1
clone_size: .
j_call: TRBJ1-5
cdr3_aa: CASSPEGAQPQHF
cdr3_nt: TGTGCCAGCAGCCCAGAGGGGGCTCAGCCCCAGCATTTT

v_call: TRBV18
cdr3_length: 13
d_call: .
clone_size: few
j_call: TRBJ1-2
cdr3_aa: CASSGDSYYGYTF
cdr3_nt: TGTGCCAGCTCAGGGGACTCTTACTATGGCTACACCTTC

v_call: TRBV10-3
cdr3_length: 12
d_call: .
clone_size: .
j_call: TRBJ2-7
cdr3_aa: CAIRAVPYEQYF
cdr3_nt: TGTGCCATCCGGGCAGTGCCCTACGAGCAGTACTTC

v_call: TRBV11-2
cdr3_length: 16
d_call: .
clone_size: .
j_call: TRBJ2-5
cdr3_aa: CASSLLFSGAQETQYF
cdr3_nt: TGTGCCAGCAGCTTATTATTTAGCGGAGCACAAGAGACCCAGTACTTC

v_call: TRBV29-1
cdr3_length: 15
d_call: .
clone_size: once
j_call: TRBJ2-5
cdr3_aa: CSVVGPRDYQETQYF
cdr3_nt: TGCAGCGTTGTAGGACCAAGGGACTACCAAGAGACCCAGTACTTC

v_call: TRBV4-1
cdr3_length: 15
d_call: .
clone_size: .
j_call: TRBJ1-1
cdr3_aa: CASSHLDRMNTEAFF
cdr3_nt: TGCGCCAGCAGCCATCTAGACAGGATGAACACTGAAGCTTTCTTT

v_call: TRBV5-1
cdr3_length: 14
d_call: TRBD1
clone_size: .
j_call: TRBJ1-1
cdr3_aa: CASSSQGAITEAFF
cdr3_nt: TGCGCCAGCAGCTCACAGGGGGCTATCACTGAAGCTTTCTTT

v_call: TRBV7-9
cdr3_length: 17
d_call: .
clone_size: once
j_call: TRBJ1-2
cdr3_aa: CASSTTAFKSLNYGYTF
cdr3_nt: TGTGCCAGCAGCACGACAGCCTTCAAGAGCCTTAACTATGGCTACACCTTC

v_call: TRBV6-6
cdr3_length: 13
d_call: .
clone_size: .
j_call: TRBJ1-5
cdr3_aa: CASSRSGNQPQHF
cdr3_nt: TGTGCCAGCAGTAGATCAGGGAATCAGCCCCAGCATTTT

v_call: TRBV5-5
cdr3_length: 15
d_call: TRBD2
clone_size: .
j_call: TRBJ2-7
cdr3_aa: CASSLAGTSSYEQYF
cdr3_nt: TGTGCCAGCAGCTTGGCAGGGACTAGTTCCTACGAGCAGTACTTC

v_call: TRBV10-3
cdr3_length: 16
d_call: .
clone_size: once
j_call: TRBJ1-1
cdr3_aa: CAISESGRARNTEAFF
cdr3_nt: TGTGCCATCAGTGAGTCGGGTAGGGCGAGAAACACTGAAGCTTTCTTT

v_call: TRBV19
cdr3_length: 14
d_call: TRBD1
clone_size: once
j_call: TRBJ2-7
cdr3_aa: CASSTQGAPLEQYF
cdr3_nt: TGTGCCAGTAGTACCCAGGGGGCACCCCTCGAGCAGTACTTC

v_call: TRBV7-9
cdr3_length: 13
d_call: .
clone_size: once
j_call: TRBJ1-1
cdr3_aa: CASSFTGDAEAFF
cdr3_nt: TGTGCCAGCAGCTTTACCGGGGACGCTGAAGCTTTCTTT

v_call: TRBV28
cdr3_length: 18
d_call: TRBD1
clone_size: .
j_call: TRBJ2-3
cdr3_aa: CASSPPQPGQGWTDTQYF
cdr3_nt: TGTGCCAGCAGTCCCCCCCAACCGGGACAGGGATGGACAGATACGCAGTATTTT

v_call: TRBV25-1
cdr3_length: 16
d_call: .
clone_size: .
j_call: TRBJ2-5
cdr3_aa: CASSEVWTAYQETQYF
cdr3_nt: TGTGCCAGCAGTGAAGTTTGGACAGCTTACCAAGAGACCCAGTACTTC